The TCR beta chain described here comes from a study of blood T cell repertoires in COVID-19. Study summary: There were acute and convalescent COVID-19 samples, and they came from the United States, Italy and Spain. Sample material is recorded as cDNA or gDNA derived from T cells, B-cell-depleted T cells, or PBMCs.

Losses at the gene ends were 1 base for V and 3 bases for J; bases not matched to a gene: 6. The CDR3 runs to 15 residues. Per germline, CDR1 SGHRS and CDR2 YFSETQ. Original data processing: Scientists estimated how many nucleated cells there were by amplifying reference gene primers. The data were produced by immunoSEQ multiplex PCR, yet TCRdb's version contains in-frame clones alone and is incomplete. V and J calls plus clone size are reproduced from that table; the DNA served to infer D and trimming. The sample holds 200,000 to 250,000 clones, about 82% seen once. While infection was still active, Seattle patients were enrolled and then followed longitudinally.

Specimen: peripheral blood. The chain carries TRBV5-1 and TRBJ1-2, with TRBD1 matching 7 bases. The TCR comes from a woman aged 65 to 85 with COVID-19, enrolled during active disease. CDR3 bases: TGCGCCAGCAGCTTGAGCACCGACAGGGACTATGGCTACACCTTC. It specifies CASSLSTDRDYGYTF.